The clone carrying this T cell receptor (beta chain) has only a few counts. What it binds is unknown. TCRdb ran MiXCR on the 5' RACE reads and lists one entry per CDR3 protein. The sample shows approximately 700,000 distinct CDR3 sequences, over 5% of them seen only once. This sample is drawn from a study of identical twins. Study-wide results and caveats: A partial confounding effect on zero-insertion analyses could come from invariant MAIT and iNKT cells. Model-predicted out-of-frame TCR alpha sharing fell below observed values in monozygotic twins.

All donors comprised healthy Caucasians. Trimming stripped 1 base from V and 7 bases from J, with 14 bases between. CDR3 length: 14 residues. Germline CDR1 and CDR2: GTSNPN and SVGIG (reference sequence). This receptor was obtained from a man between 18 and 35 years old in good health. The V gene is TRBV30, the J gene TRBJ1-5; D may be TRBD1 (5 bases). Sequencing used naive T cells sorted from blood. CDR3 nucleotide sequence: TGTGCCTGGAGTGGGCAGGGCTTCACCCAGCCCCAGCATTTT. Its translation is CAWSGQGFTQPQHF.